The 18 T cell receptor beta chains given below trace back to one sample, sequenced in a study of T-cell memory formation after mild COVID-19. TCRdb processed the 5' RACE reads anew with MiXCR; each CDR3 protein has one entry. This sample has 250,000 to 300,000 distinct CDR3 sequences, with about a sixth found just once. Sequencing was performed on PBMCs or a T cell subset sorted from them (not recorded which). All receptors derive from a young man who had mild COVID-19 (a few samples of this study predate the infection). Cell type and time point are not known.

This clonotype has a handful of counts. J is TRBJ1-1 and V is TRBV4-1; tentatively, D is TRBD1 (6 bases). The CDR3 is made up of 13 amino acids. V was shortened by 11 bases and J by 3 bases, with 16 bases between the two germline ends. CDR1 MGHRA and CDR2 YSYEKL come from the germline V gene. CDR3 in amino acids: CAAGEGGHTEAFF. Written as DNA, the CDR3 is TGCGCCGCGGGGGAAGGGGGGCACACTGAAGCTTTCTTT.

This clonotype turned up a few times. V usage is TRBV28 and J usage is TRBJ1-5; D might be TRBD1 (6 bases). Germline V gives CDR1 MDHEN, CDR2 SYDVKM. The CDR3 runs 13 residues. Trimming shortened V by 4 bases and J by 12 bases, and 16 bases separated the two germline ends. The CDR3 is CASSSTGAERQHF. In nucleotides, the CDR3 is TGTGCCAGCAGTTCCACGGGGGCCGAGCGCCAGCATTTT.

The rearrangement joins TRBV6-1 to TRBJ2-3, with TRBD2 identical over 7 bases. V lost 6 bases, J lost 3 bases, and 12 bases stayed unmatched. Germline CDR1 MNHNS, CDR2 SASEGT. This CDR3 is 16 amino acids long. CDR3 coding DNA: TGTGCCAGCAGAGAGCGAGCGGGACTAAGAACAGATACGCAGTATTTT. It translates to CASRERAGLRTDTQYF.

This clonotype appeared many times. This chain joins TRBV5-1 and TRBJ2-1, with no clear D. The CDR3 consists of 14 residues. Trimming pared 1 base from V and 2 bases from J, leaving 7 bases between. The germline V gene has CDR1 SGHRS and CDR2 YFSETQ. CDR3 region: CASSLSVTYNEQFF. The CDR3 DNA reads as TGCGCCAGCAGCTTGTCGGTTACCTACAATGAGCAGTTCTTC.

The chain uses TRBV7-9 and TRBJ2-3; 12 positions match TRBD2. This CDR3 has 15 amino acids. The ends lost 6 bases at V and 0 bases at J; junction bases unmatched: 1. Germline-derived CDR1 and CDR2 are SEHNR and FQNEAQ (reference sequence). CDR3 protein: CASRGTSGSTDTQYF. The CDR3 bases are TGTGCCAGCAGGGGGACTAGCGGGAGCACAGATACGCAGTATTTT.

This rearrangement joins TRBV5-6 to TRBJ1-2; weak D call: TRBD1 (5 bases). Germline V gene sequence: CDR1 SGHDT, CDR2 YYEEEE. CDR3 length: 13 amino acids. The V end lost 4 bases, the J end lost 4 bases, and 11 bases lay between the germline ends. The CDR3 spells CASSAGGLYGYTF. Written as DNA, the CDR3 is TGTGCCAGCAGCGCCGGGGGACTCTATGGCTACACCTTC. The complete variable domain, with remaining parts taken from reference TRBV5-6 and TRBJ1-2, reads DAGVTQSPTHLIKTRGQQVTLRCSPKSGHDTVSWYQQALGQGPQFIFQYYEEEERQRGNFPDRFSGHQFPNYSSELNVNALLLGDSALYLCASSAGGLYGYTFGSGTRLTVV.

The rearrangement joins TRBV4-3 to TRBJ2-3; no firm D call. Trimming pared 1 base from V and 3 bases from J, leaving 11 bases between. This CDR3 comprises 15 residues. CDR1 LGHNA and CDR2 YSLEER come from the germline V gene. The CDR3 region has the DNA TGCGCCAGCAGCCAAGTTCCGACCTATACAGATACGCAGTATTTT. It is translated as CASSQVPTYTDTQYF.

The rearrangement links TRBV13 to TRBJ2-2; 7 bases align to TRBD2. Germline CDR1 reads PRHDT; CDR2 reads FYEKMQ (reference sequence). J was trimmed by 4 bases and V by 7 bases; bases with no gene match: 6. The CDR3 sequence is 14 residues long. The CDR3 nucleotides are TGTGCCAGCAATAGGGCTAGCGGCACCGGGGAGCTGTTTTTT. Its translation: CASNRASGTGELFF. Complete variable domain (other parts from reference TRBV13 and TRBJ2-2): AAGVIQSPRHLIKEKRETATLKCYPIPRHDTVYWYQQGPGQDPQFLISFYEKMQSDKGSIPDRFSAQQFSDYHSELNMSSLELGDSALYFCASNRASGTGELFFGEGSRLTVL.

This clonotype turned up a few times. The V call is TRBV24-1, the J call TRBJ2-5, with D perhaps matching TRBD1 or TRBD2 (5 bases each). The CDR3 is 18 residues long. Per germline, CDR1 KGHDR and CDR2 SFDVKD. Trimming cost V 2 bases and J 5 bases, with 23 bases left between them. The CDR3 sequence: CATSDSAVGRGKAETQYF. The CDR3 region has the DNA TGTGCCACCAGTGATTCCGCCGTGGGACGGGGCAAAGCGGAGACCCAGTACTTC.

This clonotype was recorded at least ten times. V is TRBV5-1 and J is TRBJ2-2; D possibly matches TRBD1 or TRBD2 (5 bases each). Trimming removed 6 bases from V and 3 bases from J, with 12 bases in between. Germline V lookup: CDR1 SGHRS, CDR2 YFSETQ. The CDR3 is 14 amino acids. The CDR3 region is CASTGTAYTGELFF. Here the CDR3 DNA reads TGCGCCAGCACCGGGACCGCCTACACCGGGGAGCTGTTTTTT.

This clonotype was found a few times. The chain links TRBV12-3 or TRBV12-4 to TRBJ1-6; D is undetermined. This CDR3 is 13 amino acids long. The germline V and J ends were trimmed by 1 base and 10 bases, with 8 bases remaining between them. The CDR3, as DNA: TGTGCCAGCAGTTTAGAATCAGAATCACCCCTCCACTTT. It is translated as CASSLESESPLHF.

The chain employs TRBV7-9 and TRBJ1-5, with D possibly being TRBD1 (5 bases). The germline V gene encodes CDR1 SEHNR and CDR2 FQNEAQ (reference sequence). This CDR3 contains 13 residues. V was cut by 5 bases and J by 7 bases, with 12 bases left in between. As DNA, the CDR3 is TGTGCCAGCAGCCCGCAGGGAGGCCAGCCCCAGCATTTT. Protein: CASSPQGGQPQHF.

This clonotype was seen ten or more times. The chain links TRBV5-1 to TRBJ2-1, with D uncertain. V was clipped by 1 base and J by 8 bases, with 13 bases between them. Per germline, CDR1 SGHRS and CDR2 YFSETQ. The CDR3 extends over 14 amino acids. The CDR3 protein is CASSLSAGDDEQFF. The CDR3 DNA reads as TGCGCCAGCAGCTTGTCTGCCGGCGACGATGAGCAGTTCTTC.

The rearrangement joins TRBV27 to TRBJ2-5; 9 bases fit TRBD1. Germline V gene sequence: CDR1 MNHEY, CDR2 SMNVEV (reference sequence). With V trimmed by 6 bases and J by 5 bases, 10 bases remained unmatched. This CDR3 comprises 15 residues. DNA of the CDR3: TGTGCCAGCAGACCTACAGGGGGCGGTTGGGAGACCCAGTACTTC. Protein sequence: CASRPTGGGWETQYF.

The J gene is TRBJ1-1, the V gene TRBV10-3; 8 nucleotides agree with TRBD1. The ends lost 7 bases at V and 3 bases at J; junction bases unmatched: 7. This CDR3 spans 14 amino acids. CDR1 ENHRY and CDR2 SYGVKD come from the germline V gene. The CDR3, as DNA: TGTGCCATCAACGGACAGGGTGAGGACACTGAAGCTTTCTTT. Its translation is CAINGQGEDTEAFF.

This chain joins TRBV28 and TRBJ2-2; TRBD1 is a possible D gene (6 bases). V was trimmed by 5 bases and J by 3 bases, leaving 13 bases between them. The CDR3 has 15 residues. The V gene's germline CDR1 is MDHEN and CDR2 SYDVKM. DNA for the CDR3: TGTGCCAGCAGTCTAAGGACAGTTGACACCGGGGAGCTGTTTTTT. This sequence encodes CASSLRTVDTGELFF.

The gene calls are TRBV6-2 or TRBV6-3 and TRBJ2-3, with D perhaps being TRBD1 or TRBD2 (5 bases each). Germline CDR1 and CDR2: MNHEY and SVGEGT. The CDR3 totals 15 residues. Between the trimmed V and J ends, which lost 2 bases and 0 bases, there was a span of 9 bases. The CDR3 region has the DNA TGTGCCAGCAGTTACAACCGGGACAGCACAGATACGCAGTATTTT. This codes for CASSYNRDSTDTQYF.

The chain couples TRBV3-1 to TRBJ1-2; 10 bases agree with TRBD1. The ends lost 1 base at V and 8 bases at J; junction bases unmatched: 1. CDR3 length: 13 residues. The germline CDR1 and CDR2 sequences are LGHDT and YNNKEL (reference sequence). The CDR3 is CASSQGDRGGYTF. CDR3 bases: TGTGCCAGCAGCCAAGGGGACAGGGGCGGCTACACCTTC.